These T cell receptor beta chains were read from a single sample in a study of T cell changes during pregnancy in multiple sclerosis. Sequencing used immunoSEQ multiplex PCR; TCRdb keeps in-frame clones, though not all of them. The repertoire includes roughly 18,000 clones, 70% to 90% of them detected once, and about a tenth sits in the top ten. The sequencing here drew on CD8+ T cells from peripheral blood mononuclear cells, taken in the second trimester of pregnancy. These receptors originate from a female donor in good health, enrolled as a control in a pregnancy study. Each CDR3 is given with its conserved first and last residue. D genes are given only for firm matches. The size entry is marked missing in some rows and otherwise reads once, few, many or a size class.

d_call	v_call	j_call	clone_size	cdr3_aa	cdr3_nt
.	TRBV5-1	TRBJ2-2	few	CASSLWEWNTGELFF	TGCGCCAGCAGCTTGTGGGAGTGGAACACCGGGGAGCTGTTTTTT
.	TRBV19	TRBJ1-5	once	CATQDGGNQPQHF	TGTGCCACCCAGGATGGCGGCAATCAGCCCCAGCATTTT
.	TRBV4-3	TRBJ2-4	once	CASSPFLAPENIQYF	TGCGCCAGCAGCCCGTTCTTAGCCCCGGAAAACATTCAGTACTTC
.	TRBV6-5	TRBJ1-2	.	CASSYSTGAGNGYTF	TGTGCCAGCAGTTACTCGACCGGAGCCGGTAATGGCTACACCTTC
.	TRBV19	TRBJ1-4	once	CASSTSGVGTNEKLFF	TGTGCCAGTAGTACCTCAGGGGTAGGAACTAATGAAAAACTGTTTTTT
TRBD1	TRBV28	TRBJ1-1	.	CASSRPTGAEAFF	TGTGCCAGCAGTCGCCCGACAGGGGCTGAAGCTTTCTTT
.	TRBV7-2	TRBJ1-1	.	CASSAAGNTEAFF	TGTGCCAGCAGCGCCGCAGGGAACACTGAAGCTTTCTTT
.	TRBV29-1	TRBJ1-3	.	CSVWEGENTIYF	TGCAGCGTTTGGGAGGGTGAAAACACCATATATTTT
TRBD2	TRBV10-1	TRBJ2-5	.	CASSENKRGEKETQYF	TGCGCCAGCAGTGAGAACAAACGGGGGGAGAAAGAGACCCAGTACTTC
TRBD2	TRBV5-1	TRBJ2-3	.	CASSPAGERGFADTQYF	TGCGCCAGCAGCCCGGCTGGCGAGCGGGGCTTCGCAGATACGCAGTATTTT
TRBD1	TRBV29-1	TRBJ2-5	.	CSVQTGGAGTQYF	TGCAGCGTTCAGACAGGGGGCGCGGGGACCCAGTACTTC
.	TRBV4-3	TRBJ1-1	.	CASSLRREFTEAFF	TGCGCCAGCAGCCTGCGTCGTGAATTCACTGAAGCTTTCTTT
.	TRBV5-1	TRBJ2-5	.	CASSFGDESGSGETQYF	TGCGCCAGCAGCTTTGGGGATGAGTCGGGAAGCGGGGAGACCCAGTACTTC
.	TRBV5-1	TRBJ2-7	once	CASSLAGEQYF	TGCGCCAGCAGCTTGGCAGGCGAGCAGTACTTC
.	TRBV7-2	TRBJ1-2	.	CASTEERRQDF	TGTGCCAGCACCGAGGAGAGGAGACAGGACTTC
TRBD1	TRBV7-6	TRBJ2-1	.	CASSHRGQQSSYNEQLF	TGTGCCAGCAGCCATAGGGGGCAACAGTCGTCCTACAATGAGCAGCTCTTC
TRBD2	TRBV6-4	TRBJ2-3	few	CASSELSGGGTTDTQYF	TGTGCCAGCAGTGAATTAAGCGGCGGGGGGACCACAGATACGCAGTATTTT
TRBD1	TRBV6-4	TRBJ1-1	.	CASRVGGADTEAFF	TGTGCCAGCAGGGTAGGGGGCGCGGACACTGAAGCTTTCTTT
.	TRBV6-5	TRBJ2-7	once	CASSGPGRNYEQYF	TGTGCCAGCAGCGGTCCAGGGCGCAACTACGAGCAGTACTTC
TRBD2	TRBV28	TRBJ2-7	.	CATTPGGVFEQYF	TGTGCCACCACCCCCGGGGGGGTCTTCGAGCAGTACTTC
TRBD2	TRBV6-4	TRBJ2-1	.	CASRLTSGGPNEQFF	TGTGCCAGCAGACTGACTAGCGGGGGGCCCAATGAGCAGTTCTTC
.	TRBV7-9	TRBJ2-7	.	CASLLTEKPYSYEQYF	TGTGCCAGCCTACTGACAGAAAAGCCGTACTCCTACGAGCAGTACTTC
TRBD1	TRBV7-9	TRBJ1-6	.	CASSLGQGDSPLHF	TGTGCCAGCAGCTTGGGACAGGGGGATTCACCCCTCCACTTT
TRBD2	TRBV7-8	TRBJ2-7	.	CATRAGGTYEQYF	TGTGCCACCCGAGCGGGGGGAACCTACGAGCAGTACTTC
.	TRBV28	TRBJ2-5	.	CASSPGQSVQETQYF	TGTGCCAGCAGCCCCGGACAGTCGGTCCAAGAGACCCAGTACTTC
.	TRBV9	TRBJ2-6	.	CASSVGLGADWSGANVLTF	TGTGCCAGCAGCGTAGGTCTAGGGGCCGATTGGTCTGGGGCCAACGTCCTGACTTTC
TRBD2	TRBV9	TRBJ2-1	.	CASSVSGGTYNEQFF	TGTGCCAGCAGCGTTAGCGGGGGGACCTACAATGAGCAGTTCTTC
.	TRBV16	TRBJ1-1	.	CASSGGGNDEAFF	TGTGCCAGCAGCGGGGGGGGGAATGATGAAGCTTTCTTT
.	TRBV2	TRBJ2-5	.	CASSAWNRIQETQYF	TGTGCCAGCAGTGCCTGGAACAGGATCCAAGAGACCCAGTACTTC
.	TRBV18	TRBJ2-1	medium-sized	CASSLTGYYNEQFF	TGTGCCAGCTCACTGACTGGTTACTACAATGAGCAGTTCTTC
.	TRBV18	TRBJ2-3	.	CASSRVGYSTDTQYF	TGTGCCAGCTCCAGGGTGGGCTATAGCACAGATACGCAGTATTTT
.	TRBV28	TRBJ2-2	.	CASSTNTGELFF	TGTGCCAGCAGTACAAACACCGGGGAGCTGTTTTTT
.	TRBV7-9	TRBJ1-4	.	CASSSPRTAATNEKLFF	TGTGCCAGCAGCTCCCCGAGGACAGCTGCAACTAATGAAAAACTGTTTTTT
.	TRBV12-5	TRBJ1-1	.	CASATGITEAFF	TGTGCTAGTGCCACAGGGATCACTGAAGCTTTCTTT
TRBD1	TRBV18	TRBJ1-1	.	CASSEDRVGTEAFF	TGTGCCAGCTCCGAGGACAGGGTCGGCACTGAAGCTTTCTTT